This paragraph reports one T cell receptor (beta chain). What antigen it recognizes has not been identified. No base quality values were provided; no much bigger clone lies one nucleotide off. The immunoSEQ Assay, a bias-controlled multiplex PCR, was used to amplify TCRbeta CDR3 regions from genomic DNA. The study's processing was this. Within the assay, amplification of reference gene primers was used to estimate how many nucleated cells each sample contained. To quantify the absolute abundance of each unique TCRbeta CDR3 rearrangement, sequence reads were collapsed and filtered. For each sample, productive Simpson clonality was calculated by taking the square root of Simpson's diversity index across productive rearrangements. In TCRdb, the immuneACCESS table is reduced to in-frame sequences with V and J assigned. These tables do not hold every clone; where another copy was compared, an unresolved V gene accounts for under half, and the others remain unexplained. The DNA was the basis for D and trimming; V, J and clone size are from that table. The sample table contains 200,000 to 250,000 clones; only one count was recorded for less than 90% of them. Clones ranked in the top ten supply roughly 6.2% of the sample.

The data were taken from a study of blood T cell repertoires in COVID-19 (dated by TCRdb to about 2020). General notes on the study: Samples covering the acute and convalescent phases of COVID-19 were provided by collaborators in the United States, Italy and Spain. The material from the prospective study consisted of cDNA or gDNA derived from T cells, B-cell-depleted T cells, or PBMCs. Deeply sampled blood TCRbeta repertoires from subjects exposed to, actively infected with, or recovered from COVID-19 were included in the dataset. The repertoires were made available in a free public database intended to serve as a resource for research on the immune response to SARS-CoV-2. The samples were drawn from two sources: the first 160 participants of the ongoing ImmuneRACE study, and fewer than 1,500 subjects contributed by 6 global collaborators. The sample metadata nearly always contained a de-identified subject ID, COVID-19 status, age in years and sex. Where available, HLA class I and class II types were obtained from metadata supplied by the sample provider rather than from assay-based typing. The study at large found these results: The amount of clinical and demographic metadata varied by source and participant and was provided uncurated.

CDR1 and CDR2 are drawn from the germline V gene (reference sequence): LNHDA, SQIVND. The junction carries 14 bases between V and J, which are trimmed by 10 bases and 1 base respectively. There are 14 amino acids in the CDR3, from cysteine to phenylalanine inclusive. Just the 42-base CDR3 DNA is kept, in frame starting at base 1. Enrolling through a virtual design, the prospective study's participants ranged in age from roughly 18 to 89 years and lived across 24 United States geographic areas. To assign participants to cohorts, the prospective study relied on clinical history that participants themselves reported in a screening survey and a study questionnaire. Recovered participants in ImmuneRACE Cohort 3 were defined by two consecutive negative NP/OP PCR tests, clearance by a healthcare professional, or resolution of symptoms. Mobile phlebotomists in the prospective study collected whole blood, serum and a nasopharyngeal or oropharyngeal swab from every participant. Prospective study participants could optionally give additional blood draws and questionnaires over an approximately 2-month period. Blood samples from the prospective study were shipped frozen or at room temperature prior to DNA extraction.

The clonotype was recovered from a middle-aged woman who had recovered from COVID-19. The chain was built from TRBV19 and TRBJ2-1, and perhaps TRBD2 as D gene, on 5 matching bases. Material for sequencing was PBMCs or T cells enriched from blood (not recorded which). The DNA sequence reads TGTGCCACGGGATGGAGTGGGTCCTACAATGAGCAGTTCTTC. This translates into CATGWSGSYNEQFF.